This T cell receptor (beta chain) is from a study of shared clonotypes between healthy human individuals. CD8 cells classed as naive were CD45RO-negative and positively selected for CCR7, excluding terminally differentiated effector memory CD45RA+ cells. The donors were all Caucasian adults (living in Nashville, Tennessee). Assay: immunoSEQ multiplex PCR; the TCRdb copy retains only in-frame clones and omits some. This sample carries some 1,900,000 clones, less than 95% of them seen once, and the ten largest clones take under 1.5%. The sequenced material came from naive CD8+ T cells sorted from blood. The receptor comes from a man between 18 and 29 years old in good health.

The CDR3 nucleotides are TGCGCCAGCAGCCAGGGCTACATGGACGGCTACACCTTC. It codes for CASSQGYMDGYTF. The genes are TRBV4-1 and TRBJ1-2; unclear D gene. V lost 3 bases and J lost 8, with 13 bases in between. The CDR3 runs 13 residues. Germline V gene sequence: CDR1 MGHRA, CDR2 YSYEKL.